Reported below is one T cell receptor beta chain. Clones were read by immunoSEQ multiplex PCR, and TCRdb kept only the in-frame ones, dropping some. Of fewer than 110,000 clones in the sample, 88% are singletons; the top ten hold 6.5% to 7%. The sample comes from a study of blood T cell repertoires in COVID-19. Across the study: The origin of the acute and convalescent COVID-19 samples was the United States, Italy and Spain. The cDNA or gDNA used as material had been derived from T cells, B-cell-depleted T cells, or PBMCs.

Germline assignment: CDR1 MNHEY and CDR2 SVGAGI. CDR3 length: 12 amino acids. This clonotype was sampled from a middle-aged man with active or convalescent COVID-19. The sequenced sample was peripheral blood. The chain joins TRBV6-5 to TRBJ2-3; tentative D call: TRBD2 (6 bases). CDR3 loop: CATAGLTDTQYF. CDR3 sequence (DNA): TGTGCGACGGCGGGACTTACAGATACGCAGTATTTT.